One and the same sample provided the 22 T cell receptor beta chains below, sequenced in a study of resident and recirculating memory T cells in vitiligo. Produced via immunoSEQ multiplex PCR; TCRdb's table is partial and in-frame only. The profile shows 70,000 to 85,000 clones, about nine tenths of them singletons. The sample was blood. These receptor sequences come from a male donor with vitiligo.

CDR3 DNA: TGTGCCAGCAGCAAACCGGGACAAGAGGCTTTCTTT. It codes for CASSKPGQEAFF. V usage is TRBV7-3 and J usage is TRBJ1-1; TRBD1 is a possible D gene (6 bases). This CDR3 has 12 amino acids. Germline V gene sequence: CDR1 SGHTA, CDR2 FQGTGA. Trimming left V 5 bases short and J 11 bases short, with 15 bases between.

This clone was detected only once. In DNA, the CDR3 is TGTGCCAGCGGACTGACTAGCGGGGGGTCCTACAATGAGCAGTTCTTC. Its translation: CASGLTSGGSYNEQFF. This rearrangement joins TRBV6-6 to TRBJ2-1, with 13 nucleotides matching TRBD2. The CDR3 extends over 16 amino acids. CDR1 is MNHNY, CDR2 SVGAGI, per germline (reference sequence). V lost 8 bases, J lost 1 base, and 5 bases stayed unmatched.

The chain has TRBV11-2 and TRBJ1-6, with D tentatively TRBD1 (6 bases). Trimming took off 6 bases at V and 9 bases at J, with 15 bases between the two ends. The CDR3 contains 14 residues. Germline CDR1 reads SGHAT; CDR2 reads FQNNGV. The CDR3 DNA sequence: TGTGCCAGCAGGAAGGACAGCGAACCTTCACCCCTCCACTTT. Amino acids: CASRKDSEPSPLHF.

The chain has TRBV6-5 and TRBJ1-2; D is unclear. The CDR3 totals 14 residues. Trimming took off 0 bases at V and 2 bases at J, with 7 bases between the two ends. Per germline, CDR1 MNHEY and CDR2 SVGAGI. CDR3 DNA sequence: TGTGCCAGCAGTTACTCGGGCACCAACTATGGCTACACCTTC. Encoded protein: CASSYSGTNYGYTF.

This clone appeared once. The rearrangement uses TRBV5-4 and TRBJ2-1, with D uncertain. V was clipped by 3 bases and J by 5 bases, with 9 bases between them. The CDR3 runs to 13 residues. Looked up from germline, CDR1 is SGHNT and CDR2 is YYREEE (reference sequence). The CDR3 DNA is TGTGCCAGCAGCTACCCGAGCGACAATGAGCAGTTCTTC. Translated, it gives CASSYPSDNEQFF.

The J gene is TRBJ2-3, the V gene TRBV6-4; 8 nucleotides line up with TRBD2. CDR3 length equals 14 residues. V dropped 5 bases and J dropped 4; count of bases not matched to a gene: 5. In germline, CDR1 is MRHNA, CDR2 SNTAGT. The CDR3 region has the DNA TGTGCCAGCAGTACGAGCGGGGGAGCAGATACGCAGTATTTT. It yields the protein CASSTSGGADTQYF.

The chain carries TRBV9 and TRBJ2-5; TRBD2 matches 14 bases. Looked up from germline, CDR1 is SGDLS and CDR2 is YYNGEE. The ends lost 3 bases at V and 0 bases at J; junction bases unmatched: 7. This CDR3 is built from 18 residues. The CDR3: CASSGGTSGGLYQETQYF. CDR3 DNA sequence: TGTGCCAGCAGCGGGGGGACTAGCGGGGGCCTGTACCAAGAGACCCAGTACTTC. The whole variable domain, filled in from reference TRBV9 and TRBJ2-5, reads DSGVTQTPKHLITATGQRVTLRCSPRSGDLSVYWYQQSLDQGLQFLIQYYNGEERAKGNILERFSAQQFPDLHSELNLSSLELGDSALYFCASSGGTSGGLYQETQYFGPGTRLLVL.

A remark on this clone: The sample contains more than one DNA sequence encoding this CDR3. The gene calls are TRBV18 and TRBJ2-7; perhaps TRBD1 as D (5 bases). V lost 2 bases and J 2 bases, leaving 10 bases between the germline ends. In germline, CDR1 is KGHSH, CDR2 LQKENI. This CDR3 is 14 amino acids long. The CDR3 protein is CASSPGQGTYEQYF. CDR3 sequence (DNA): TGTGCCAGCTCACCAGGGCAGGGAACCTACGAGCAGTACTTC.

The chain uses TRBV5-6 and TRBJ1-3; weak D call: TRBD1 (5 bases). Trimming cost V 1 base and J 0 bases, with 14 bases left between them. Germline lookup yields CDR1 SGHDT and CDR2 YYEEEE. The CDR3 contains 17 residues. This CDR3 is CASSLRGVVHSGNTIYF. The CDR3 bases are TGTGCCAGCAGCTTGCGGGGGGTGGTTCACTCTGGAAACACCATATATTTT.

J is TRBJ1-5 and V is TRBV2; D gene ambiguous. Per germline, CDR1 SNHLY and CDR2 FYNNEI. The CDR3 is 13 amino acids. V lost 5 bases to trimming and J lost 4 bases, with 9 bases between them. Here the CDR3 reads CASSTEKNQPQHF. The CDR3 region has the DNA TGTGCCAGCAGTACCGAGAAAAATCAGCCCCAGCATTTT.

The chain joins TRBV5-6 to TRBJ2-5, with 7 bases fitting TRBD1. Germline V gene sequence: CDR1 SGHDT, CDR2 YYEEEE. The CDR3 is 13 residues long. Unmatched junction bases numbered 5, after V lost 4 bases and J lost 5 bases. CDR3 nucleotides: TGTGCCAGCAGCCTTACAGGGGTGGAGACCCAGTACTTC. Protein sequence: CASSLTGVETQYF.

The J gene is TRBJ1-1, the V gene TRBV6-4; D might be TRBD1 (5 bases). V lost 2 bases, J lost 7 bases, and 8 bases lay in between. The CDR3 spans 12 residues. Germline values: CDR1 MRHNA, CDR2 SNTAGT. The CDR3 nucleotides read TGTGCCAGCAGTGACGGGAGGGGTGAAGCTTTCTTT. The encoded protein is CASSDGRGEAFF.

V usage is TRBV9 and J usage is TRBJ2-7; no clear D gene. The CDR3 is made up of 14 amino acids. Per the germline V gene, CDR1 is SGDLS and CDR2 is YYNGEE. Trimming took off 0 bases at V and 0 bases at J, with 7 bases between the two ends. For the CDR3, the DNA is TGTGCCAGCAGCGTAGTTGGCAGCTCCTACGAGCAGTACTTC. This sequence encodes CASSVVGSSYEQYF.

V gene TRBV9 combines with J gene TRBJ1-2; D might be TRBD1 (6 bases). This CDR3 comprises 14 residues. The germline gives CDR1 SGDLS, CDR2 YYNGEE. V lost 3 bases, J lost 4 bases, and 13 bases lay in between. The CDR3 nucleotides are TGTGCCAGCAGCGCGGGGGGGGCAGGCTATGGCTACACCTTC. Translation gives CASSAGGAGYGYTF.

The CDR3 loop is CASSWDRDQPQHF. The CDR3 coding sequence is TGTGCCAGCAGCTGGGACAGGGATCAGCCCCAGCATTTT. The V call is TRBV7-2, the J call TRBJ1-5; 9 positions match TRBD1. Per germline, CDR1 SGHTA and CDR2 FQGNSA. This CDR3 is 13 amino acids long. The trim removed 4 bases at V and 5 bases at J, leaving 0 bases unmatched.

The rearrangement uses TRBV9 and TRBJ2-5; a possible D gene is TRBD1 (5 bases). The CDR3 extends over 15 amino acids. CDR1 and CDR2 from the germline V gene are SGDLS and YYNGEE. Deletions cut 0 bases from V and 5 bases from J, with 14 bases between. CDR3: CASSVAWGIGETQYF. CDR3 nucleotides: TGTGCCAGCAGCGTAGCTTGGGGCATAGGGGAGACCCAGTACTTC.

Turning to this clone: This CDR3 is also generated by other DNA sequences in the sample. The V call is TRBV28, the J call TRBJ2-7; D is ambiguous. The CDR3 is 14 residues long. The ends were cut back, 3 bases at V and 4 bases at J, with 13 bases in the middle. Germline V gives CDR1 MDHEN, CDR2 SYDVKM. Here the CDR3 reads CASSFGTEIYEQYF. In nucleotides, the CDR3 is TGTGCCAGCAGTTTTGGTACAGAGATTTACGAGCAGTACTTC.

The chain joins TRBV2 to TRBJ2-2; 7 nucleotides match TRBD1. This CDR3 has 13 residues. The J segment lost 6 bases and the V segment lost 7 bases, leaving 5 bases of the junction unmatched. Germline CDR1 reads SNHLY; CDR2 reads FYNNEI. The CDR3 DNA is TGTGCCAGCACCGACAGGGCTTCCGGGGAGCTGTTTTTT. Translation gives CASTDRASGELFF.

The rearrangement joins TRBV6-5 to TRBJ2-7, with D perhaps matching TRBD1 (6 bases). The V end was cut by 6 bases, the J end by 1 base, with 10 bases between. Germline V gene lookup returns CDR1 MNHEY and CDR2 SVGAGI. There are 13 residues in the CDR3. The CDR3 region is CASRQGSSYEQYF. The DNA for the CDR3 is TGTGCCAGCAGACAGGGCTCGTCCTACGAGCAGTACTTC.

The V call is TRBV5-4, the J call TRBJ1-2; D is unresolved. The CDR3 length is 12 residues. With 0 bases removed from V and 4 bases from J, the gap between germline ends came to 4 bases. The germline CDR1 and CDR2 sequences are SGHNT and YYREEE (reference sequence). The CDR3 region has the DNA TGTGCCAGCAGCTTGGACAGCTATGGCTACACCTTC. Its translation: CASSLDSYGYTF.

The chain employs TRBV5-5 and TRBJ1-1; no clear D gene. Germline lookup yields CDR1 SGHKS and CDR2 YYEKEE (reference sequence). V lost 2 bases and J lost 1, with 9 bases in between. CDR3 length equals 14 residues. CDR3 in DNA: TGTGCCAGCAGCTTACAGAGTAGGAACACTGAAGCTTTCTTT. Its protein product is CASSLQSRNTEAFF.

The CDR3 is CASSESGDSNQPQHF. As DNA, the CDR3 is TGTGCCAGCAGTGAATCCGGGGATAGCAATCAGCCCCAGCATTTT. The chain employs TRBV6-1 and TRBJ1-5; the D is unclear. V was clipped by 2 bases and J by 0 bases, with 8 bases between them. The CDR3 has 15 amino acids. CDR1 is MNHNS and CDR2 is SASEGT in the germline V gene.